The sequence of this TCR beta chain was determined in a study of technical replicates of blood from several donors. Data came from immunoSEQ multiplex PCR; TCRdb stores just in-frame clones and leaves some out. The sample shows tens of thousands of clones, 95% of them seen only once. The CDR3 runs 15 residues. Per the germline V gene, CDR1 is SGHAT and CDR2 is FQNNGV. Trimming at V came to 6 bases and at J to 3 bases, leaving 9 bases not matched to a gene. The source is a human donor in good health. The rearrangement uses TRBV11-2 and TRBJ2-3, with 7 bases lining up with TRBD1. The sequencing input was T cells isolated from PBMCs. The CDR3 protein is CASRRQGSSTDTQYF. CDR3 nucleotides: TGTGCCAGCAGGAGACAGGGATCGTCGACAGATACGCAGTATTTT.